The entry that follows covers one T cell receptor (beta chain) sequence. The source of the sample is a study of blood T cell repertoires in COVID-19. The CDR3 is made up of 15 amino acids. Germline values: CDR1 SGHAT, CDR2 FQNNGV. Trimming shortened V by 4 bases and J by 2 bases, and 14 bases separated the two germline ends. The assay was immunoSEQ multiplex PCR, and TCRdb's table has in-frame clones only and misses some. The sample lists hundreds of thousands of clones, about 88% seen once, with approximately 4.5% in the top ten. The chain couples TRBV11-2 to TRBJ1-2; D possibly corresponds to TRBD1 (6 bases). The receptor's source is a young man with acute COVID-19. Specimen: PBMCs or T cells enriched from blood (not recorded which). This CDR3 is CASSWGGRSNYGYTF. The CDR3 nucleotides are TGTGCCAGCAGCTGGGGGGGCAGATCCAACTATGGCTACACCTTC.